This TCR beta chain originates from a study of T cells in Graves' hyperthyroidism and ophthalmopathy. V lost 5 bases and J lost 8; bases outside the gene matches: 10. The CDR3 contains 17 residues. Germline CDR1 SEHNR, CDR2 FQNEAQ (reference sequence). The sample holds many counts of this clonotype. Amplified regions were TCR beta CDR3 sequences from RNA transcripts. An initial round of RT-PCR targeting the TCR CDR3 relied on the HTBI primer set. TCRdb re-called the multiplex PCR reads through MiXCR, storing one row per CDR3 protein. The table records nearly 250,000 distinct CDR3 sequences, around 17% of them present only once.

The gene calls are TRBV7-9 and TRBJ2-1, with 15 bases matching TRBD2. The TCR originated in a woman younger than 30 with Graves' ophthalmopathy. The sequencing sample was made of blood. The CDR3 bases are TGTGCCAGCAGCCATCGGACTAGCGGGAGGGCCTCGGATGAGCAGTTCTTC. Protein: CASSHRTSGRASDEQFF.